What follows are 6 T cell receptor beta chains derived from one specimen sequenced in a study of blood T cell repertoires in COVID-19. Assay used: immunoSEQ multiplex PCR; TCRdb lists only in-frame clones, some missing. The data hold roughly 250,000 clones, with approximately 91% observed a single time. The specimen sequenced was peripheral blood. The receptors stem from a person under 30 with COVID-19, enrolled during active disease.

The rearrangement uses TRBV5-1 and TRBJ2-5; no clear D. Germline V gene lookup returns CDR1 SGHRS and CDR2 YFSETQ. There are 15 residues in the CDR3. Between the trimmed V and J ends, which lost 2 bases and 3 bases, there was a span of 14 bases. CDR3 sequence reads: CASSFRNSWEETQYF. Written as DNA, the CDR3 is TGCGCCAGCAGCTTCAGGAACAGTTGGGAAGAGACCCAGTACTTC.

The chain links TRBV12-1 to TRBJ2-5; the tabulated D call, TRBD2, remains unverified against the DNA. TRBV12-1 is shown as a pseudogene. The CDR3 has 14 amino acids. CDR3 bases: TGTGCCAGCAGCTTTCGGCGGTCTCAAGAGACCCAGTACTTC. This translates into CASSFRRSQETQYF.

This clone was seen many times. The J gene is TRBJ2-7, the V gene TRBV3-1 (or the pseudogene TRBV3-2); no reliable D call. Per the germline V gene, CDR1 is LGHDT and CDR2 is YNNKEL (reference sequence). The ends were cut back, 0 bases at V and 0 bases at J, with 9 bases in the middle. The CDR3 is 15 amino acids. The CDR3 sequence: CASSQEVAGSYEQYF. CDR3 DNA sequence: TGTGCCAGCAGCCAAGAGGTAGCCGGCTCCTACGAGCAGTACTTC.

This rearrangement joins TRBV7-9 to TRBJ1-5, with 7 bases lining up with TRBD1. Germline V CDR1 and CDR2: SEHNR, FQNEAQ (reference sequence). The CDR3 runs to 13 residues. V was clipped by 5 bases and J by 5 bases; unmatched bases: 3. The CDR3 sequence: CASSTQGDQPQHF. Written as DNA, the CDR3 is TGTGCCAGCAGCACCCAGGGGGATCAGCCCCAGCATTTT.

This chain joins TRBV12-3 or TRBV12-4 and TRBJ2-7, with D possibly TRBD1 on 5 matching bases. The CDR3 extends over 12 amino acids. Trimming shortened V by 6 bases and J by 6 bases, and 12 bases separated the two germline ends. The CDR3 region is CASSLDKLEQYF. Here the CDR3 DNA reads TGTGCCAGCAGCTTGGACAAGCTCGAGCAGTACTTC.

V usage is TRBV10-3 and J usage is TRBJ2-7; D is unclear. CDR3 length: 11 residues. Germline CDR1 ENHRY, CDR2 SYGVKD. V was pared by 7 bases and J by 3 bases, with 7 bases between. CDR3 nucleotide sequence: TGTGCCATCATGGAGAACTACGAGCAGTACTTC. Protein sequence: CAIMENYEQYF.